Below, one TCR beta chain is given with its context. The entry originates in a study of blood T cell repertoires in COVID-19. Clones were read by immunoSEQ multiplex PCR, and TCRdb kept only the in-frame ones, dropping some. The data show 350,000 to 400,000 clones, more than 70% seen once. This TCR was sampled from a man aged 35 to 55 in a cohort exposed to, infected with or recovered from COVID-19 (not recorded which). Sequencing was done on a sample of PBMCs or T cells enriched from blood (not recorded which).

The CDR3 sequence is CASSRQTGWAGELFF. CDR3 bases: TGTGCCAGCAGCCGTCAGACAGGGTGGGCCGGGGAGCTGTTTTTT. The chain joins TRBV6-5 to TRBJ2-2, with TRBD1 matching over 7 bases. The length of the CDR3 is 15 residues. Germline-derived CDR1 and CDR2 are MNHEY and SVGAGI. The junction had 10 bases not matched to a gene; V was cut back by 6 bases and J by 6 bases.